A single T cell receptor (beta chain) is shown here with its context. The antigen is unknown. This record comes from a study of cytomegalovirus exposure and HLA in healthy donors. Study-level background: From donors who were HLA-typed, an early data release held 80 million or so unique TCRs. Findings of the study overall: TCR beta sequences numbering around 15,000 were associated with HLA alleles at 0.05 false discovery rate in a later analysis. Upon later analysis, HLA-associated TCR beta chains proved more clonally expanded than other, equally common chains.

The PCR had 60 Vbeta and 13 Jbeta primers. Assay used: immunoSEQ multiplex PCR; TCRdb lists only in-frame clones, some missing. This sample's table reports 100,000 to 150,000 clones. Per germline, CDR1 MNHNS and CDR2 SASEGT. V dropped 6 bases and J dropped 5 bases, with 15 bases sitting between them. This CDR3 region has 14 residues. This TCR was recovered from a man aged 40-49 years in good health and CMV-seronegative. The chain has TRBV6-1 and TRBJ2-3; D is ambiguous. Specimen: PBMCs. In DNA, the CDR3 is TGTGCCAGCAGCCCCAACGAGCTTAGAGATACGCAGTATTTT. It translates to CASSPNELRDTQYF.